The rows below give T cell receptor beta chains drawn from one sample of a study of vaccination effects on CD4 cells after COVID-19. For these TCRs, the target antigens are not known. TCRdb's table, derived via immunoSEQ multiplex PCR, lists solely in-frame clones and lacks some. The sample contains roughly 34,000 clones, roughly 82% of which appear only once. The specimen was CD4+ T cells from PBMCs cultured with HCoV-NL63 spike peptides, collected after COVID-19 vaccination. All receptors come from a human donor who received a COVID-19 vaccine. Some clones in this sample may be carry-over from other donors' samples. The CDR3 runs from the conserved cysteine through the conserved F or W. Fields, in order: clone size, D gene, V gene, J gene, CDR3 protein, CDR3 DNA. The D gene is left open where the match is weak. Only some rows state a clone size, as once, few, many or a class for expanded clones.

.	.	TRBV5-1	TRBJ1-5	CASSLYSNQPQHF	TGCGCCAGCAGCCTATATAGCAATCAGCCCCAGCATTTT
.	TRBD1	TRBV19	TRBJ1-5	CASRDSGTGRFQPQHF	TGTGCCAGTAGGGATTCCGGGACAGGGCGGTTCCAGCCCCAGCATTTT
.	.	TRBV18	TRBJ2-2	CASSPPGSLQAPGELFF	TGTGCCAGCTCACCACCTGGTAGCCTGCAGGCACCCGGGGAGCTGTTTTTT
.	TRBD2	TRBV7-9	TRBJ2-1	CASSPRNSGRDEQFF	TGTGCCAGCAGCCCTCGAAATAGCGGGAGGGATGAGCAGTTCTTC
.	.	TRBV7-9	TRBJ1-2	CASSLGSGYGYTF	TGTGCCAGCAGCTTAGGTAGCGGGTATGGCTACACCTTC
.	.	TRBV6-5	TRBJ1-4	CASIYSDGLGGKLFF	TGTGCCAGCATTTATTCGGACGGTCTGGGTGGAAAACTGTTTTTT
.	.	TRBV9	TRBJ2-3	CASSVVGGSADTQYF	TGTGCCAGCAGCGTAGTCGGTGGCTCGGCAGATACGCAGTATTTT
few	TRBD1	TRBV28	TRBJ2-5	CASSLLGTGSQETQYF	TGTGCCAGCAGTTTACTAGGGACAGGGTCGCAAGAGACCCAGTACTTC
.	.	TRBV30	TRBJ2-1	CAWSRGPYNEQFF	TGTGCCTGGAGTCGGGGGCCCTACAATGAGCAGTTCTTC
few	.	TRBV12-3/TRBV12-4	TRBJ1-2	CASSQAYYGYTF	TGTGCCAGCAGTCAGGCCTACTATGGCTACACCTTC
.	.	TRBV18	TRBJ2-2	CASSPTVYTGTGELFF	TGTGCCAGCTCACCGACGGTATATACAGGGACCGGGGAGCTGTTTTTT
.	.	TRBV3-1/TRBV3-2	TRBJ2-6	CASSQGVISGANVLTF	TGTGCCAGCAGCCAAGGGGTGATCTCTGGGGCCAACGTCCTGACTTTC
once	.	TRBV12-3/TRBV12-4	TRBJ2-5	CASSFRPPETQYF	TGTGCCAGCAGTTTTCGGCCCCCGGAGACCCAGTACTTC
.	.	TRBV9	TRBJ2-2	CASSVAAQTGELFF	TGTGCCAGCAGCGTAGCAGCGCAGACCGGGGAGCTGTTTTTT
few	.	TRBV5-1	TRBJ1-6	CASSAQTGGRDSALHF	TGCGCCAGCAGCGCCCAGACAGGTGGGCGTGATTCGGCCCTCCACTTT
.	.	TRBV21-1	TRBJ1-6	CASSRTPPGSPLHF	TGTGCCAGCAGCCGAACACCCCCCGGATCACCCCTCCACTTT
.	.	TRBV7-9	TRBJ2-1	CASSALGLYNEQFF	TGTGCCAGCAGCGCACTGGGACTTTACAATGAGCAGTTCTTC
.	.	TRBV18	TRBJ2-2	CASSPTVGWKPGELFF	TGTGCCAGCTCGCCAACCGTTGGGTGGAAACCCGGGGAGCTGTTTTTT
.	.	TRBV5-8	TRBJ1-6	CASSTTGTRYNSPLHF	TGTGCCAGCAGCACTACCGGGACCCGCTATAATTCACCCCTCCACTTT
.	.	TRBV6-5	TRBJ1-2	CASRTERDGYTF	TGTGCCAGCAGGACAGAGAGGGACGGCTACACCTTC
.	TRBD2	TRBV5-8	TRBJ2-3	CASPGTILSTKTDTQYF	TGTGCCAGCCCAGGGACTATCCTATCGACTAAGACAGATACGCAGTATTTT
.	TRBD1	TRBV4-3	TRBJ1-2	CASSRPGQTYGYTF	TGCGCCAGCAGCCGTCCGGGACAGACCTATGGCTACACCTTC
.	TRBD2	TRBV5-6	TRBJ2-5	CASSLSGGTAGTQYF	TGTGCCAGCAGCTTAAGCGGGGGGACCGCAGGGACCCAGTACTTC
.	.	TRBV11-2	TRBJ2-5	CASSLERGKETQYF	TGTGCCAGCAGCTTGGAACGGGGTAAAGAGACCCAGTACTTC
.	.	TRBV5-1	TRBJ2-1	CASSSVTGNRDYNEQFF	TGCGCCAGCAGCTCAGTCACAGGGAATAGGGACTACAATGAGCAGTTCTTC
.	.	TRBV11-2	TRBJ1-1	CASSPGRVWLTEAFF	TGTGCCAGCAGCCCGGGAAGGGTTTGGCTCACTGAAGCTTTCTTT
few	.	TRBV30	TRBJ1-3	CAWSGHSGSGNTIYF	TGTGCCTGGAGTGGGCACTCCGGCTCTGGAAACACCATATATTTT
.	.	TRBV28	TRBJ1-6	CASGRTQHSPLHF	TGTGCCAGCGGACGGACCCAACATTCACCCCTCCACTTT
.	.	TRBV3-1/TRBV3-2	TRBJ1-2	CASSRQGDGYTF	TGTGCCAGCAGCCGCCAGGGAGATGGCTACACCTTC
.	TRBD2	TRBV11-3	TRBJ2-1	CASSTGTSNEQFF	TGTGCCAGCAGCACAGGGACTAGTAATGAGCAGTTCTTC
.	.	TRBV30	TRBJ2-3	CAWRLRSTDTQYF	TGTGCCTGGAGGCTACGAAGCACAGATACGCAGTATTTT
.	.	TRBV28	TRBJ2-5	CASSLWAAQETQYF	TGTGCCAGCAGTTTATGGGCGGCACAAGAGACCCAGTACTTC
.	.	TRBV11-2	TRBJ1-1	CASSLLRQGGNTEAFF	TGTGCCAGCAGCTTACTGCGGCAGGGCGGGAACACTGAAGCTTTCTTT
.	.	TRBV5-1	TRBJ1-6	CASSLEGRINSPLHF	TGCGCCAGCAGCTTGGAGGGACGGATCAATTCACCCCTCCACTTT
few	.	TRBV5-4	TRBJ1-4	CASSSRDIGGATNEKLFF	TGTGCCAGCAGCTCTAGGGACATTGGGGGAGCAACTAATGAAAAACTGTTTTTT
.	.	TRBV5-1	TRBJ2-5	CASSPTATGPLETQYF	TGCGCCAGCAGTCCCACCGCGACAGGCCCCCTGGAGACCCAGTACTTC
.	TRBD1	TRBV29-1	TRBJ2-3	CSADRGRGDTQYF	TGCAGCGCTGACAGGGGGAGAGGAGATACGCAGTATTTT
few	.	TRBV4-2	TRBJ1-3	CASSQEAGTFGNTIYF	TGTGCCAGCAGCCAAGAAGCAGGTACCTTTGGAAACACCATATATTTT
.	.	TRBV12-3/TRBV12-4	TRBJ2-5	CASTRQIQETQYF	TGTGCCAGCACCCGACAGATCCAAGAGACCCAGTACTTC
.	.	TRBV28	TRBJ1-5	CASSFLRPLTAQHF	TGTGCCAGCAGTTTTTTACGGCCTTTAACGGCCCAGCATTTT
.	.	TRBV10-1	TRBJ2-2	CASSGGQTGNTGELFF	TGCGCCAGCAGTGGGGGACAAACGGGGAACACCGGGGAGCTGTTTTTT
.	.	TRBV2	TRBJ1-1	CASSDGGGTEAFF	TGTGCCAGCAGTGATGGGGGAGGGACTGAAGCTTTCTTT
few	.	TRBV10-3	TRBJ2-1	CAISDTAGSYNEQFF	TGTGCCATCAGTGATACGGCGGGATCCTACAATGAGCAGTTCTTC
.	TRBD1	TRBV5-4	TRBJ1-1	CASSGRTGANTEAFF	TGTGCCAGCAGCGGGCGGACAGGGGCGAACACTGAAGCTTTCTTT
.	.	TRBV5-1	TRBJ1-2	CASAEAVSYEGDYGYTF	TGCGCCAGCGCTGAGGCCGTGAGTTATGAGGGGGACTATGGCTACACCTTC
.	.	TRBV25-1	TRBJ2-3	CASSNGSTDTQYF	TGTGCCAGCAGTAACGGGAGCACAGATACGCAGTATTTT
.	.	TRBV5-1	TRBJ2-1	CASKAGGHNEQFF	TGCGCCAGCAAGGCAGGGGGGCACAATGAGCAGTTCTTC
once	.	TRBV5-8	TRBJ2-5	CASSFQDDQETQYF	TGTGCCAGCAGCTTTCAAGACGACCAAGAGACCCAGTACTTC
.	TRBD1	TRBV3-1/TRBV3-2	TRBJ1-2	CASSGAGTGGFYGYTF	TGTGCCAGCAGCGGAGCCGGGACAGGTGGTTTCTATGGCTACACCTTC
.	.	TRBV15	TRBJ2-5	CATSRVGLVLRVQEETQYF	TGTGCCACCAGCAGAGTGGGTTTAGTTCTGAGGGTCCAAGAAGAGACCCAGTACTTC
.	.	TRBV9	TRBJ1-6	CASSPGAGDHSYNSPLHF	TGTGCCAGCAGCCCCGGCGCGGGGGACCACTCCTATAATTCACCCCTCCACTTT
.	.	TRBV18	TRBJ1-4	CASSPAGVGKLFF	TGTGCCAGCTCACCGGCGGGCGTCGGAAAACTGTTTTTT
.	.	TRBV12-3/TRBV12-4	TRBJ2-3	CASSFGSTDTQYF	TGTGCCAGCAGTTTTGGTAGCACAGATACGCAGTATTTT
.	.	TRBV30	TRBJ1-5	CAWSRDTNQPQHF	TGTGCCTGGAGCCGGGACACCAATCAGCCCCAGCATTTT
.	.	TRBV6-5	TRBJ2-5	CASTQRVNAGETQYF	TGTGCCAGCACCCAGCGGGTGAACGCTGGGGAGACCCAGTACTTC
.	.	TRBV7-2	TRBJ1-3	CASSGRRSGNTIYF	TGTGCCAGCAGTGGCCGCCGCTCTGGAAACACCATATATTTT
.	.	TRBV7-2	TRBJ1-6	CASSLDSPLHF	TGTGCCAGCAGCTTAGATTCACCCCTCCACTTT
once	.	TRBV28	TRBJ2-1	CASSFPYNEQFF	TGTGCCAGCAGTTTTCCTTACAATGAGCAGTTCTTC